The 19 T cell receptor beta chains below all came from one sample that was sequenced in a study of spatial heterogeneity in lung cancer. Time point of the sample: blood at routine non-recurrence follow-up after resection. No cells were sorted before sequencing. The whole RNA sequenced was extracted from tumor, nontumor lung or frozen PBMC. One entry per CDR3 protein results from TCRdb running MiXCR on the 5' RACE reads. The sample lists about 26,000 distinct CDR3 sequences; around 5.9% were seen once. The sample here was PBMCs, taken at follow-up. The receptors were sampled from a male donor with early-stage non-small cell lung cancer.

There are many counts of this clonotype. The CDR3 is CSVEDSFLADTQYF. CDR3 in DNA: TGCAGCGTTGAAGATAGTTTCCTAGCAGATACGCAGTATTTT. The chain couples TRBV29-1 to TRBJ2-3; D is uncertain. Germline lookup yields CDR1 SQVTM and CDR2 ANQGSEA. The V end lost 0 bases, the J end lost 4 bases, and 11 bases lay between the germline ends. This CDR3 has 14 amino acids.

This chain uses TRBV6-5 with TRBJ1-2, with 7 bases that match TRBD1. The CDR3 length is 14 residues. CDR1 and CDR2 (germline): MNHEY, SVGAGI. Trimming took 6 bases from V and 3 from J; bases not matched to a gene: 7. CDR3 loop: CASRERDRYYGYTF. The CDR3 region has the DNA TGTGCCAGCAGAGAACGGGACAGATACTATGGCTACACCTTC.

This clonotype has ten or more counts. The genes are TRBV4-1 and TRBJ2-1; D possibly matches TRBD1 or TRBD2 (5 bases each). V lost 2 bases to trimming and J lost 0 bases, with 17 bases between them. Germline lookup yields CDR1 MGHRA and CDR2 YSYEKL. The CDR3 sequence is 18 residues long. In DNA, the CDR3 is TGCGCCAGCAGCCAAATAGATATGGGGGTCAGCTCCTACAATGAGCAGTTCTTC. It specifies CASSQIDMGVSSYNEQFF.

This chain links TRBV5-1 with TRBJ1-1; the D gene is possibly TRBD1 (5 bases). This CDR3 region has 16 residues. Trimming stripped 4 bases from V and 2 bases from J, with 18 bases between. Germline V lookup: CDR1 SGHRS, CDR2 YFSETQ. In DNA, the CDR3 is TGCGCCAGCAGCGCCCAACCTCAGGGATACAACACTGAAGCTTTCTTT. Amino acids: CASSAQPQGYNTEAFF. Drawing the rest from reference TRBV5-1 and TRBJ1-1, the complete variable domain is KAGVTQTPRYLIKTRGQQVTLSCSPISGHRSVSWYQQTPGQGLQFLFEYFSETQRNKGNFPGRFSGRQFSNSRSEMNVSTLELGDSALYLCASSAQPQGYNTEAFFGQGTRLTVV.

V is TRBV7-2 and J is TRBJ2-5; D not certain. The CDR3 has 12 residues. V was shortened by 0 bases and J by 5 bases, with 4 bases between the two germline ends. From germline, CDR1 is SGHTA and CDR2 FQGNSA. CDR3 residues: CASSLALETQYF. In DNA form, the CDR3 reads TGTGCCAGCAGCTTAGCTCTCGAGACCCAGTACTTC.

This clonotype was observed at least ten times. The chain is built from TRBV10-3 and TRBJ1-6; 7 nucleotides match TRBD1. J was trimmed by 3 bases and V by 6 bases; bases with no gene match: 2. This CDR3 contains 14 residues. The germline V gene encodes CDR1 ENHRY and CDR2 SYGVKD. The CDR3 DNA reads TGTGCCATCAGGGGGACAGACTATAATTCACCCCTCCACTTT. Translation gives CAIRGTDYNSPLHF.

The sample holds many counts of this clonotype. This chain joins TRBV13 and TRBJ1-6, with D perhaps TRBD1 (6 bases). Trimming cost V 5 bases and J 13 bases, with 21 bases left between them. CDR3 length equals 15 residues. The germline gives CDR1 PRHDT, CDR2 FYEKMQ (reference sequence). The CDR3 sequence is CASSISSGASGPLHF. The CDR3 nucleotides are TGTGCCAGCAGCATATCCTCAGGGGCTTCCGGTCCCCTCCACTTT.

This clonotype has a single count. The gene calls are TRBV6-5 and TRBJ1-5; TRBD1 matches at 9 bases. Germline CDR1 reads MNHEY; CDR2 reads SVGAGI. V was clipped by 6 bases and J by 2 bases; unmatched bases: 5. This CDR3 comprises 15 residues. CDR3 in DNA: TGTGCCAGCAGCAACAGGGGGCACGGCAATCAGCCCCAGCATTTT. Its protein is CASSNRGHGNQPQHF.

This clonotype was detected ten times or more. The V gene is TRBV30, the J gene TRBJ1-1; D might be TRBD1 (6 bases). Trimming stripped 4 bases from V and 5 bases from J, with 11 bases between. This CDR3 is 12 amino acids long. CDR1 is GTSNPN and CDR2 is SVGIG in the germline V gene (reference sequence). The CDR3 nucleotides are TGTGCCTGGAACAGGGATGTAACTGAAGCTTTCTTT. Translating it yields CAWNRDVTEAFF.

Judged by abundance, this clonotype is medium-sized. The rearrangement links TRBV7-2 to TRBJ1-1, with 7 nucleotides matching TRBD1. V trimming: 6 bases; J trimming: 3 bases; junction bases outside the gene matches: 7. Per germline, CDR1 SGHTA and CDR2 FQGNSA. The CDR3 has 14 residues. CDR3 DNA: TGTGCCAGCAGGCTGGGACAGCTGGACACTGAAGCTTTCTTT. Translating it yields CASRLGQLDTEAFF.

V is TRBV6-5 and J is TRBJ1-2, with no clear D. The CDR3 extends over 14 amino acids. CDR1 is MNHEY and CDR2 is SVGAGI in the germline V gene. Trimming pared 2 bases from V and 7 bases from J, leaving 14 bases between. The CDR3 coding sequence is TGTGCCAGCAGTTACCCCCCCCCGGGAGGTGGCTACACCTTC. Translating gives CASSYPPPGGGYTF.

V gene TRBV7-2 combines with J gene TRBJ2-7; D remains ambiguous. V lost 1 base, J lost 3 bases, and 13 bases lay in between. The CDR3 is 15 residues long. Germline values: CDR1 SGHTA, CDR2 FQGNSA. The CDR3 is CASSLDYGSIYEQYF. In DNA, the CDR3 is TGTGCCAGCAGCTTAGATTACGGCTCGATCTACGAGCAGTACTTC.

This clonotype came up a few times. The chain employs TRBV10-3 and TRBJ1-6, with 8 nucleotides matching TRBD1. The CDR3 has 15 amino acids. V lost 5 bases and J lost 7; bases outside the gene matches: 7. The germline V gene encodes CDR1 ENHRY and CDR2 SYGVKD. For the CDR3, the DNA is TGTGCCATCAGTAACATGGACAGGGTGAATTCACCCCTCCACTTT. It yields the protein CAISNMDRVNSPLHF.

There are many counts of this clonotype. The gene calls are TRBV9 and TRBJ1-1; 7 nucleotides align to TRBD1. The V gene's germline CDR1 is SGDLS and CDR2 YYNGEE. The CDR3 contains 13 residues. V dropped 0 bases and J dropped 4; count of bases not matched to a gene: 0. The CDR3 sequence is CASSVGQGTEAFF. CDR3 nucleotides: TGTGCCAGCAGCGTAGGACAGGGCACTGAAGCTTTCTTT.

This clonotype came up many times. V is TRBV10-3 and J is TRBJ1-1; D is uncertain. Between the trimmed V and J ends, which lost 0 bases and 7 bases, there was a span of 9 bases. In germline, CDR1 is ENHRY, CDR2 SYGVKD. This CDR3 region has 13 residues. CDR3 sequence: CAISESGGVEAFF. The CDR3, as DNA: TGTGCCATCAGTGAGTCCGGCGGTGTTGAAGCTTTCTTT.

This clonotype was seen a handful of times. CDR3 protein: CASRNTDRNTEAFF. CDR3 DNA sequence: TGTGCCAGCCGTAATACTGACAGGAACACTGAAGCTTTCTTT. The rearrangement uses TRBV6-4 and TRBJ1-1; D may be TRBD1 (5 bases). The germline V gene has CDR1 MRHNA and CDR2 SNTAGT. The CDR3 is made up of 14 amino acids. Between the trimmed V and J ends, which lost 8 bases and 1 base, there was a span of 14 bases.

This clonotype was recorded many times. The gene calls are TRBV6-2 or TRBV6-3 and TRBJ1-1; 8 nucleotides agree with TRBD1. After removal of 6 bases from V and 0 bases from J, the junction contained 0 bases not matched to a gene. The germline CDR1 and CDR2 sequences are MNHEY and SVGEGT. The CDR3 consists of 13 residues. The CDR3 region is CASSRGLNTEAFF. CDR3 in DNA: TGTGCCAGCAGCAGGGGGCTGAACACTGAAGCTTTCTTT.

J is TRBJ1-2 and V is TRBV6-2 or TRBV6-3; D is ambiguous. V was trimmed by 6 bases and J by 2 bases, leaving 10 bases between them. From germline, CDR1 is MNHEY and CDR2 SVGEGT. CDR3 length equals 13 residues. CDR3 in amino acids: CASRKDGNYGYTF. The CDR3 DNA is TGTGCCAGCAGGAAGGACGGGAACTATGGCTACACCTTC.

This clonotype was recorded at least ten times. The chain recombines TRBV6-2 or TRBV6-3 with TRBJ2-3; TRBD1 is a possible D gene (5 bases). V was clipped by 4 bases and J by 12 bases, with 17 bases between them. The CDR3 contains 13 residues. The germline V gene has CDR1 MNHEY and CDR2 SVGEGT. CDR3 loop: CASSSPGFQLQYF. The CDR3 DNA is TGTGCCAGCAGTTCCCCAGGGTTTCAACTTCAGTATTTT.